This T cell receptor (beta chain) was identified in a study of early T cells in non-severe SARS-CoV-2 infection. At the level of the study: The chains were unpaired, and the sequenced material was bulk RNA from unsorted whole blood.

MiXCR, applied by TCRdb to the 5' RACE reads, yields one record per CDR3 protein. Of about 61,000 distinct CDR3 sequences listed, about a tenth are singletons. The ends were cut back, 0 bases at V and 6 bases at J, with 14 bases in the middle. The length of the CDR3 is 16 residues. Notes on this clonotype: Being one base from a much bigger clone, this may be a read error.

The sequenced sample consisted of whole blood. This sequence was found in an adult who was a healthcare worker with PCR-confirmed SARS-CoV-2 infection or an uninfected control (not recorded which). The chain is built from TRBV23-1 and TRBJ2-2; the D gene could be TRBD1 or TRBD2 (6 bases each). TRBV23-1 belongs to the ORF category, with a function that is uncertain. The DNA of the CDR3 is TGCGCCAGCAGTCAATCCCCAGGCCGGGGGCCCGGGGAGCTGTTTTTT. Translating it yields CASSQSPGRGPGELFF.